This T cell receptor (beta chain) stems from a study of blood T cell repertoires in COVID-19. Overall study context: Cohort 3 donors counted as recovered after two negative PCRs, clearance, or resolved symptoms. The study drew acute and convalescent COVID-19 samples from the United States, Italy and Spain.

Original processing notes: Reference gene primer amplification in the assay estimated nucleated cell counts. The protocol was immunoSEQ multiplex PCR, while the TCRdb copy is restricted to in-frame clones and leaves out a portion. V, J and clone size are those of that table, while D and trimming were read from the DNA. The sample records a few hundred thousand clones, about nine tenths being singletons. CDR1 is SGHRS, CDR2 YFSETQ, per germline. The V segment lost 2 bases and the J segment 3 bases; nucleotides outside the gene matches: 10. This CDR3 has 17 residues. The V and J genes are TRBV5-1 and TRBJ1-4, with 7 bases fitting TRBD1. Sample: PBMCs or T cells enriched from blood (not recorded which). This TCR derives from a man aged 30 to 45 in a cohort exposed to, infected with or recovered from COVID-19 (not recorded which). CDR3 amino acids: CASSFLGRGVPNEKLFF. In nucleotides, the CDR3 is TGCGCCAGCAGCTTCTTGGGCAGGGGGGTTCCTAATGAAAAACTGTTTTTT.